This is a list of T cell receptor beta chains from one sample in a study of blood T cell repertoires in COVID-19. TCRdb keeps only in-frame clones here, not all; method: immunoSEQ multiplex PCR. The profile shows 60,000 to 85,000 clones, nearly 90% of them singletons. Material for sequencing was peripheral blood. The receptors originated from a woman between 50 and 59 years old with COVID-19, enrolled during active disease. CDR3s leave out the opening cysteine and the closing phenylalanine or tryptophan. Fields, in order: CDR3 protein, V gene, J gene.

CDR3: ASSYADRNEQF; V: TRBV6-6; J: TRBJ2-1
CDR3: ASSLGPTFAGGYEQY; V: TRBV11-2; J: TRBJ2-7
CDR3: ATSRYRTYQETQY; V: TRBV15; J: TRBJ2-5
CDR3: ASIPRGRGSFTEAF; V: TRBV28; J: TRBJ1-1
CDR3: ASSERLAALYEQY; V: TRBV2; J: TRBJ2-7
CDR3: ASSRGIWEGPEQF; V: TRBV19; J: TRBJ2-1
CDR3: ASSLVTVIHNEQF; V: TRBV7-2; J: TRBJ2-1
CDR3: SYLVSYEQY; V: TRBV20-1; J: TRBJ2-7
CDR3: ASSKRGDGQRSYEQY; V: TRBV21-1; J: TRBJ2-7
CDR3: ASSRRLATDTQY; V: TRBV3-1/TRBV3-2; J: TRBJ2-3
CDR3: ASSHGGLSSPLH; V: TRBV3-1/TRBV3-2; J: TRBJ1-6
CDR3: ASGGFTSETQY; V: TRBV4-1; J: TRBJ2-5
CDR3: ASRGGINTIY; V: TRBV28; J: TRBJ1-3
CDR3: ASSRRLAGGVDQETQY; V: TRBV19; J: TRBJ2-5
CDR3: SAPAGWGGDTQY; V: TRBV29-1; J: TRBJ2-3
CDR3: ASSFERADTGELF; V: TRBV28; J: TRBJ2-2
CDR3: ASSLDPRQRDTQY; V: TRBV7-2; J: TRBJ2-3
CDR3: ASSEWGQPSQPQH; V: TRBV2; J: TRBJ1-5
CDR3: ASSVGGGGYNEQF; V: TRBV9; J: TRBJ2-1
CDR3: ASSDDSLYGYT; V: TRBV5-8; J: TRBJ1-2
CDR3: ASSYPETYQPQH; V: TRBV6-2/TRBV6-3; J: TRBJ1-5
CDR3: ASTGLAGQETQY; V: TRBV11-3; J: TRBJ2-5
CDR3: AWTDRVDSPLH; V: TRBV30; J: TRBJ1-6
CDR3: ASSLDPSGPQH; V: TRBV5-4; J: TRBJ1-5
CDR3: ASSGTGKGQPQH; V: TRBV6-5; J: TRBJ1-5
CDR3: ASSSGLLNTEAF; V: TRBV5-4; J: TRBJ1-1
CDR3: ASSPDRGRPPTEAF; V: TRBV2; J: TRBJ1-1